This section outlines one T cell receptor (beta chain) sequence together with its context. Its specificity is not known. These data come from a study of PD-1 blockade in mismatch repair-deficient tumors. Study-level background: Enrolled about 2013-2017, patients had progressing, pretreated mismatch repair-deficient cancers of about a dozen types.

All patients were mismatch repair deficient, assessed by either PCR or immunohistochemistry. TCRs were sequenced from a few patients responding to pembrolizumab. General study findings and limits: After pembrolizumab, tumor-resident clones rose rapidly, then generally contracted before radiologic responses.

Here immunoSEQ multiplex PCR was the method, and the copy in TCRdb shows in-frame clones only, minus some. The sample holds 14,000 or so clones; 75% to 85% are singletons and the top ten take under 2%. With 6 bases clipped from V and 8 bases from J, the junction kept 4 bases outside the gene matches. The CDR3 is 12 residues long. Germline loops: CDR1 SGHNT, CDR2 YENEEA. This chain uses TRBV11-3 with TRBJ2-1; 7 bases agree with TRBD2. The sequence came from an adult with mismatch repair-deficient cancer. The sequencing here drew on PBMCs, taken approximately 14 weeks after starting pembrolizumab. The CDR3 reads CASRREIYEQFF. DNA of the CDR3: TGTGCCAGCAGGCGGGAGATTTATGAGCAGTTCTTC.